This is a list of T cell receptor beta chains from one sample in a study of blood T cells in healthy people across ages. TCRdb reanalysed the 5' RACE reads using MiXCR and keeps one entry per CDR3 protein. In the table there are fewer than 800,000 distinct CDR3 sequences, approximately 25% of which are singletons. Another study also made use of these data, one on T cells of mothers and their children.

The sequenced sample consisted of blood. The receptors stem from a boy under 18 in good health. Both conserved end residues are part of each CDR3. Each record gives: J gene, clone size, D gene, V gene, CDR3 protein, CDR3 DNA. A D gene is named only where the DNA matches it firmly. The size entry is marked missing in some rows and otherwise reads once, few, many or a size class.

J gene: TRBJ2-1; clone size: NA; D gene: TRBD2; V gene: TRBV6-8; CDR3 protein: CASSYSGGRLYNEQFF; CDR3 DNA: TGTGCCAGCAGTTACAGCGGGGGGCGCTTATACAATGAGCAGTTCTTC
J gene: TRBJ2-6; clone size: NA; D gene: TRBD1; V gene: TRBV29-1; CDR3 protein: CSPKKGQGGLCGANVLTF; CDR3 DNA: TGCAGCCCTAAGAAGGGACAGGGGGGTTTATGTGGGGCCAACGTCCTGACTTTC
J gene: TRBJ2-7; clone size: few; D gene: TRBD2; V gene: TRBV2; CDR3 protein: CASIGLADEQYF; CDR3 DNA: TGTGCCAGCATTGGACTAGCGGACGAGCAGTACTTC
J gene: TRBJ2-2; clone size: many; D gene: NA; V gene: TRBV4-1; CDR3 protein: CASSQASTGELFF; CDR3 DNA: TGCGCCAGCAGCCAAGCGAGCACCGGGGAGCTGTTTTTT
J gene: TRBJ2-5; clone size: few; D gene: TRBD2; V gene: TRBV29-1; CDR3 protein: CGVGGWGGGETQYF; CDR3 DNA: TGCGGCGTTGGAGGGTGGGGGGGAGGAGAGACCCAGTACTTC
J gene: TRBJ2-1; clone size: NA; D gene: NA; V gene: TRBV24-1; CDR3 protein: CATTSGSYNEQFF; CDR3 DNA: TGTGCCACCACGAGTGGCTCCTACAATGAGCAGTTCTTC
J gene: TRBJ2-3; clone size: few; D gene: TRBD2; V gene: TRBV7-9; CDR3 protein: CASSSISGGSRDTQYF; CDR3 DNA: TGTGCCAGCAGCTCAATTAGCGGGGGGTCCAGGGATACGCAGTATTTT
J gene: TRBJ2-3; clone size: few; D gene: NA; V gene: TRBV29-1; CDR3 protein: CSVAGEGTDTQYF; CDR3 DNA: TGCAGCGTTGCTGGGGAAGGCACAGATACGCAGTATTTT
J gene: TRBJ2-2; clone size: NA; D gene: TRBD2; V gene: TRBV4-2; CDR3 protein: CASSPGRGGGELFF; CDR3 DNA: TGTGCCAGCAGCCCCGGTCGGGGGGGCGGGGAGCTGTTTTTT
J gene: TRBJ2-5; clone size: few; D gene: NA; V gene: TRBV20-1; CDR3 protein: CSARDRGLAPQETQYF; CDR3 DNA: TGCAGTGCTAGAGATCGGGGTTTAGCGCCCCAAGAGACCCAGTACTTC
J gene: TRBJ2-1; clone size: few; D gene: NA; V gene: TRBV7-6; CDR3 protein: CTSSLGAGYNEQFF; CDR3 DNA: TGTACCAGCAGCTTAGGCGCGGGTTACAATGAGCAGTTCTTC
J gene: TRBJ2-3; clone size: NA; D gene: TRBD1; V gene: TRBV20-1; CDR3 protein: CSATGGAGTDTQYF; CDR3 DNA: TGCAGTGCAACAGGGGGCGCGGGCACAGATACGCAGTATTTT
J gene: TRBJ2-7; clone size: NA; D gene: NA; V gene: TRBV4-1; CDR3 protein: CASSQDKITPDEQYF; CDR3 DNA: TGCGCCAGCAGCCAAGATAAGATTACCCCAGACGAGCAGTACTTC
J gene: TRBJ2-5; clone size: NA; D gene: TRBD2; V gene: TRBV7-9; CDR3 protein: CASSDHPISGPQETQYF; CDR3 DNA: TGTGCCAGCAGCGACCATCCCATTAGCGGGCCGCAAGAGACCCAGTACTTC
J gene: TRBJ2-5; clone size: few; D gene: NA; V gene: TRBV2; CDR3 protein: CASTRVRETQYF; CDR3 DNA: TGTGCCAGCACTCGGGTACGAGAGACCCAGTACTTC
J gene: TRBJ1-2; clone size: few; D gene: TRBD1; V gene: TRBV29-1; CDR3 protein: CSVEESDRDYGYTF; CDR3 DNA: TGCAGCGTTGAGGAATCCGACAGGGACTATGGCTACACCTTC
J gene: TRBJ2-7; clone size: few; D gene: NA; V gene: TRBV20-1; CDR3 protein: CSARVGSSYEQYF; CDR3 DNA: TGCAGTGCTAGGGTCGGGAGCTCCTACGAGCAGTACTTC
J gene: TRBJ2-7; clone size: few; D gene: TRBD2; V gene: TRBV2; CDR3 protein: CASNRDYRSSYEQYF; CDR3 DNA: TGTGCCAGCAATAGGGACTACCGGAGCTCCTACGAGCAGTACTTC
J gene: TRBJ2-3; clone size: few; D gene: TRBD2; V gene: TRBV7-9; CDR3 protein: CASSDSRVLAGGSTDTQYF; CDR3 DNA: TGTGCCAGCAGCGATAGCCGGGTACTAGCGGGGGGAAGCACAGATACGCAGTATTTT
J gene: TRBJ2-5; clone size: NA; D gene: NA; V gene: TRBV12-5; CDR3 protein: CASGFRFDRKETQYF; CDR3 DNA: TGTGCTAGTGGTTTCCGGTTCGATCGAAAAGAGACCCAGTACTTC
J gene: TRBJ1-1; clone size: NA; D gene: NA; V gene: TRBV10-2; CDR3 protein: CASSGSVGMGTEAFF; CDR3 DNA: TGCGCCAGCAGTGGGTCGGTGGGCATGGGAACTGAAGCTTTCTTT
J gene: TRBJ1-1; clone size: NA; D gene: NA; V gene: TRBV5-1; CDR3 protein: CASSSNGSTEAFF; CDR3 DNA: TGCGCCAGCAGCTCTAATGGGAGCACTGAAGCTTTCTTT
J gene: TRBJ1-2; clone size: few; D gene: TRBD1; V gene: TRBV7-2; CDR3 protein: CASSLSGGYGYTF; CDR3 DNA: TGTGCCAGCAGCTTATCAGGGGGCTATGGCTACACCTTC
J gene: TRBJ2-7; clone size: NA; D gene: TRBD1; V gene: TRBV3-1; CDR3 protein: CASSQEGTGAGEQHF; CDR3 DNA: TGTGCCAGCAGCCAAGAGGGGACAGGCGCGGGCGAGCAGCACTTC
J gene: TRBJ2-1; clone size: few; D gene: NA; V gene: TRBV4-2; CDR3 protein: CASSQDIRSEQFF; CDR3 DNA: TGTGCCAGCAGCCAAGATATTCGTAGTGAGCAGTTCTTC
J gene: TRBJ2-3; clone size: NA; D gene: NA; V gene: TRBV9; CDR3 protein: CASSSGKLTDTQYF; CDR3 DNA: TGTGCCAGCAGCTCGGGAAAACTCACAGATACGCAGTATTTT
J gene: TRBJ1-5; clone size: few; D gene: NA; V gene: TRBV14; CDR3 protein: CASSQVGAGQPQHF; CDR3 DNA: TGTGCCAGCAGCCAAGTTGGGGCCGGTCAGCCCCAGCATTTT
J gene: TRBJ2-5; clone size: few; D gene: TRBD1; V gene: TRBV20-1; CDR3 protein: CSARDRGQETQYF; CDR3 DNA: TGCAGTGCAAGAGACAGGGGACAAGAGACCCAGTACTTC
J gene: TRBJ2-3; clone size: NA; D gene: TRBD2; V gene: TRBV27; CDR3 protein: CASSGLASSTDTQYF; CDR3 DNA: TGTGCCAGCAGTGGACTAGCCTCTAGCACAGATACGCAGTATTTT
J gene: TRBJ2-3; clone size: NA; D gene: TRBD2; V gene: TRBV4-3; CDR3 protein: CASSQEQAGVPTDTQYF; CDR3 DNA: TGCGCCAGCAGCCAAGAGCAAGCGGGGGTGCCCACAGATACGCAGTATTTT
J gene: TRBJ2-5; clone size: NA; D gene: NA; V gene: TRBV5-4; CDR3 protein: CASSLRPGASETQYF; CDR3 DNA: TGTGCCAGCAGCTTGAGGCCAGGGGCGTCAGAGACCCAGTACTTC
J gene: TRBJ1-4; clone size: NA; D gene: NA; V gene: TRBV4-2; CDR3 protein: CASSQDKEGVRKLFF; CDR3 DNA: TGTGCCAGCAGCCAAGATAAGGAGGGGGTCAGGAAACTGTTTTTT
J gene: TRBJ1-2; clone size: few; D gene: TRBD1; V gene: TRBV5-1; CDR3 protein: CASSQDRINYGYTF; CDR3 DNA: TGCGCCAGCAGCCAGGACAGGATTAACTATGGCTACACCTTC
J gene: TRBJ1-3; clone size: NA; D gene: NA; V gene: TRBV20-1; CDR3 protein: CSAIPSGRGTIYF; CDR3 DNA: TGCAGTGCTATCCCTTCCGGGCGCGGCACCATATATTTT
J gene: TRBJ2-3; clone size: few; D gene: NA; V gene: TRBV4-1; CDR3 protein: CASSPSQGGDTQYF; CDR3 DNA: TGCGCCAGCAGCCCCAGCCAGGGGGGAGATACGCAGTATTTT
J gene: TRBJ1-1; clone size: NA; D gene: TRBD1; V gene: TRBV19; CDR3 protein: CASSVQGGGTEAFF; CDR3 DNA: TGTGCCAGTAGTGTTCAGGGGGGAGGCACTGAAGCTTTCTTT
J gene: TRBJ1-5; clone size: NA; D gene: TRBD1; V gene: TRBV7-2; CDR3 protein: CASSRGTVRVPTNQPQHF; CDR3 DNA: TGTGCCAGCAGCCGCGGGACAGTAAGGGTACCCACCAATCAGCCCCAGCATTTT